This entry lists 13 T cell receptor beta chains sequenced from one sample in a study of cytomegalovirus exposure and HLA in healthy donors. Assay: immunoSEQ multiplex PCR; the TCRdb copy retains only in-frame clones and omits some. The sample yields approximately 73,000 clones, approximately 95% seen once. What was sequenced was PBMCs. All receptors derive from a man between 18 and 29 years old in good health and CMV-seronegative.

The chain combines TRBV19 with TRBJ1-2; 9 nucleotides line up with TRBD1. CDR1 LNHDA and CDR2 SQIVND come from the germline V gene (reference sequence). V lost 5 bases and J lost 0; bases outside the gene matches: 10. This CDR3 has 17 amino acids. CDR3 bases: TGTGCCAGTAGTCCCTCTAGACAGGGGGGATCTAACTATGGCTACACCTTC. Its translation: CASSPSRQGGSNYGYTF.

The chain links TRBV7-9 to TRBJ2-2; the D is unclear. The germline V and J ends were trimmed by 7 bases and 4 bases, with 10 bases remaining between them. In germline, CDR1 is SEHNR, CDR2 FQNEAQ (reference sequence). The length of the CDR3 is 13 residues. The CDR3 nucleotides are TGTGCCAGCAACGCCGTCGGCACCGGGGAGCTGTTTTTT. Translated, it gives CASNAVGTGELFF.

J is TRBJ1-5 and V is TRBV29-1; possibly TRBD1 for D (5 bases). CDR1 is SQVTM and CDR2 is ANQGSEA in the germline V gene. The germline V and J ends were trimmed by 4 bases and 3 bases, with 10 bases remaining between them. CDR3 length: 13 amino acids. The CDR3 is CSVAPGNNQPQHF. CDR3 coding DNA: TGCAGCGTTGCTCCAGGGAACAATCAGCCCCAGCATTTT.

The chain couples TRBV9 to TRBJ2-3; tentative D call: TRBD2 (6 bases). The V gene lost 5 bases and the J gene lost 1 base, with 14 bases spanning the gap. The germline V gene encodes CDR1 SGDLS and CDR2 YYNGEE. The CDR3 has 15 amino acids. The CDR3 DNA reads as TGTGCCAGCAGTGCGCGGGGTTGGGGCACAGATACGCAGTATTTT. It is translated as CASSARGWGTDTQYF.

The CDR3 here is CASSGRTTSFTGYTF. The CDR3 nucleotides are TGTGCCAGCAGTGGGCGGACAACCTCCTTTACCGGCTACACCTTC. The rearrangement links TRBV6-1 to TRBJ1-2; possible D gene TRBD1, 5 bases. Trimming cost V 4 bases and J 8 bases, with 20 bases left between them. Germline lookup yields CDR1 MNHNS and CDR2 SASEGT. The CDR3 is 15 amino acids.

The gene calls are TRBV18 and TRBJ1-1; no clear D. Trimming removed 3 bases from V and 0 bases from J, with 20 bases in between. CDR1 KGHSH and CDR2 LQKENI come from the germline V gene. This CDR3 region has 18 residues. CDR3 amino acids: CASSPVIFKPQMNTEAFF. Here the CDR3 DNA reads TGTGCCAGCTCACCGGTAATATTCAAACCCCAGATGAACACTGAAGCTTTCTTT.

This sequence joins TRBV28 and TRBJ1-2; TRBD1 is a possible D gene (5 bases). The V gene lost 3 bases and the J gene lost 7 bases, with 12 bases spanning the gap. This CDR3 region has 13 residues. The germline gives CDR1 MDHEN, CDR2 SYDVKM. The CDR3 spells CASSFRGGGGYTF. In DNA, the CDR3 is TGTGCCAGCAGTTTTCGCGGGGGTGGTGGCTACACCTTC.

The chain has TRBV4-3 and TRBJ2-1, with D possibly being TRBD2 (7 bases). Trimming removed 5 bases at V and 4 bases at J, with 15 bases between. The length of the CDR3 is 15 residues. Germline V lookup: CDR1 LGHNA, CDR2 YSLEER. CDR3 sequence: CASSYVGGGYNEQFF. CDR3 DNA sequence: TGCGCCAGCAGCTACGTAGGGGGGGGGTACAATGAGCAGTTCTTC.

The chain is built from TRBV6-5 and TRBJ1-1; the D is unclear. CDR3 size: 12 residues. Germline V gives CDR1 MNHEY, CDR2 SVGAGI. V lost 0 bases, J lost 10 bases, and 9 bases lay in between. The CDR3 loop is CASSYSGDTAFF. The CDR3 nucleotides read TGTGCCAGCAGTTACTCGGGCGATACAGCTTTCTTT.

The V and J genes are TRBV19 and TRBJ1-3, with TRBD1 matching over 8 bases. Germline V gene sequence: CDR1 LNHDA, CDR2 SQIVND (reference sequence). Germline trimming cut 7 bases from V and 1 base from J; bases unmatched to any gene: 9. The CDR3 is made up of 16 amino acids. The CDR3 bases are TGTGCCAGTACAATCGACAGGGGAAGATCTGGAAACACCATATATTTT. Translating gives CASTIDRGRSGNTIYF.

This clone was recorded only once. V usage is TRBV11-2 and J usage is TRBJ2-1; TRBD1 matches at 9 bases. Unmatched junction bases numbered 10, after V lost 4 bases and J lost 9 bases. There are 15 residues in the CDR3. Germline CDR1 reads SGHAT; CDR2 reads FQNNGV. The CDR3 DNA sequence: TGTGCCAGCAGCTCTCCGGGACAGGGTTTCTTTGAGCAGTTCTTC. Amino acid sequence: CASSSPGQGFFEQFF.

The rearrangement uses TRBV6-5 and TRBJ2-5, with D maybe TRBD2 (6 bases). This CDR3 has 14 amino acids. V was shortened by 5 bases and J by 5 bases, with 15 bases between the two germline ends. Germline lookup yields CDR1 MNHEY and CDR2 SVGAGI. Here the CDR3 reads CASSSRRGRETQYF. CDR3 in DNA: TGTGCCAGCAGTAGCCGACGGGGGAGGGAGACCCAGTACTTC.

The V gene is TRBV2, the J gene TRBJ2-7; D is perhaps TRBD2 (6 bases). The germline CDR1 and CDR2 sequences are SNHLY and FYNNEI. This CDR3 spans 13 amino acids. With 10 bases removed from V and 6 bases from J, the gap between germline ends came to 19 bases. The CDR3 coding sequence is TGTGCCACGAAAGAGGCTTTCGGGGGCGAGCAGTACTTC. It specifies CATKEAFGGEQYF.